The 3 T cell receptor beta chains presented below share a single source sample, sequenced in a study of T cell repertoires in cytomegalovirus infection (dated by TCRdb to about 2019). This sample was sequenced with an Illumina HiSeq 1500. The public reads were quality trimmed at Q25 with fastp and then assembled into clones with MiXCR by TCRdb, keeping productive beta chains. Records with the same CDR3 protein are collapsed into one entry carrying the most frequent genes and DNA. This sample gives about 530,000 distinct CDR3 sequences in total; about 30% of them show up just once. The ten most abundant clones make up 13% of the sample. Material for sequencing was PBMCs. The receptors shown here come from a human donor in good health (CMV status not recorded). Some clones in this sample may be carry-over from other donors' samples.

This clonotype was picked up a small number of times. The chain links TRBV7-2 to TRBJ1-2; D not certain. Deletions cut 5 bases from V and 4 bases from J, with 17 bases between. Germline-derived CDR1 and CDR2 are SGHTA and FQGNSA. The CDR3 is 15 residues long. CDR3 DNA: TGTGCCAGCAGCCCTACTCCCAGGCTACGCTATGGCTACACCTTC. Protein product: CASSPTPRLRYGYTF.

The sample holds one count of this clonotype. The chain recombines TRBV27 with TRBJ2-4; 8 bases agree with TRBD2. The V and J ends lost 4 bases and 4 bases, in that order; junction bases with no gene match: 0. The CDR3 covers 13 residues. Germline values: CDR1 MNHEY, CDR2 SMNVEV (reference sequence). This chain's CDR3 is CASSSGGKNIQYF. CDR3 in DNA: TGTGCCAGCAGTTCGGGGGGGAAAAACATTCAGTACTTC.

This clonotype was observed a few times. The V and J genes are TRBV4-1 and TRBJ2-7; D is ambiguous. The CDR3 is made up of 14 amino acids. The V gene's germline CDR1 is MGHRA and CDR2 YSYEKL. Trimming took off 1 base at V and 0 bases at J, with 7 bases between the two ends. The CDR3 coding sequence is TGCGCCAGCAGCCAAGTATCTGGCTCCTACGAGCAGTACTTC. Its translation: CASSQVSGSYEQYF.